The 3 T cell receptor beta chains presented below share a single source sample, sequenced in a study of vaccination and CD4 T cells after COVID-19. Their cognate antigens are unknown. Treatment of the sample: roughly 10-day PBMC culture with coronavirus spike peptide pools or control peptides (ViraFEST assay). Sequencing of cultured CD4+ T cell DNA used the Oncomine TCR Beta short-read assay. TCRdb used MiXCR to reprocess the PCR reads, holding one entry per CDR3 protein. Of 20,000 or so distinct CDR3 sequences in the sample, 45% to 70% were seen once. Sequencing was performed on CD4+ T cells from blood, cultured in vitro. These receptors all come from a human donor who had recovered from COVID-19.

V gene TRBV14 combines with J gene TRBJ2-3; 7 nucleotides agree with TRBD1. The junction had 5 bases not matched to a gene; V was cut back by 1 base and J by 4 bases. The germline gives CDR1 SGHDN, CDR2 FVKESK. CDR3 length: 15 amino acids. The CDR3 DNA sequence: TGTGCCAGCAGCCAAGCGACAGGGTGGGCAGATACGCAGTATTTT. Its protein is CASSQATGWADTQYF.

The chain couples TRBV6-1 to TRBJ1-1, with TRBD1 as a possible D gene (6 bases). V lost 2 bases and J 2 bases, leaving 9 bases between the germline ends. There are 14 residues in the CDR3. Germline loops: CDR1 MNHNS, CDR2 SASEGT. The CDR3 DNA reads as TGTGCCAGCAGTGAATGGGGGCATAACACTGAAGCTTTCTTT. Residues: CASSEWGHNTEAFF.

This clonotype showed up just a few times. In DNA form, the CDR3 reads TGTGCCAGCAGCTTGGACAGAACTTCAAACTATGGCTACACCTTC. Translating gives CASSLDRTSNYGYTF. The gene calls are TRBV7-2 and TRBJ1-2, with D possibly being TRBD1 (6 bases). CDR3 length equals 15 residues. V was clipped by 3 bases and J by 2 bases, with 13 bases between them. Germline CDR1 reads SGHTA; CDR2 reads FQGNSA.